This T cell receptor beta chain was recorded in a study of cytotoxic CD8 clonotypes in ibrutinib-treated CLL. Study context: Responses: approximately 25 partial, 2 complete; after median around 64 months, around 14 stayed remitted, about twelve progressed.

Sequencing was designed to attain a depth spanning 1 in 200,000 to 1 in 1 million T cells. Assay: immunoSEQ multiplex PCR; the TCRdb copy retains only in-frame clones and omits some. Counted here are around 29,000 clones, around 63% occurring once; the ten biggest clones make up less than 65%. V lost 2 bases and J 0 bases, leaving 5 bases between the germline ends. The CDR3 totals 14 residues. Germline CDR1 and CDR2: SNHLY and FYNNEI. This clonotype was sampled from a human donor with chronic lymphocytic leukemia. Sequenced here: PBMCs, sampled after 24 months of ibrutinib treatment. The chain links TRBV2 to TRBJ1-5; D gene unclear. CDR3 DNA sequence: TGTGCCAGCAGTGAATTTGCTAGCAATCAGCCCCAGCATTTT. Amino acid sequence: CASSEFASNQPQHF.